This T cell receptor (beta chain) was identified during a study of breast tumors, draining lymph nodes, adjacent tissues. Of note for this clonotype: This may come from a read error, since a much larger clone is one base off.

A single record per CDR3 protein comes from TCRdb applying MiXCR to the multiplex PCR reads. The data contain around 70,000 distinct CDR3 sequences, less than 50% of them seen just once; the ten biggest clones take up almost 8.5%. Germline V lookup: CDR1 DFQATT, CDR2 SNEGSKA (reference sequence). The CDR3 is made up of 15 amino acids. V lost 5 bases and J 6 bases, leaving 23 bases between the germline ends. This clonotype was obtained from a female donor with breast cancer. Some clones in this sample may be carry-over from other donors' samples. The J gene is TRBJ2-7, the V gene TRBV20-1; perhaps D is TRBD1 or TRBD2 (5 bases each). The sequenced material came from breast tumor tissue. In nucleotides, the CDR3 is TGCAGTGCTGAAGGCCGGGGACGGGGAACCGGCGAGCAGTACTTC. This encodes CSAEGRGRGTGEQYF.